This T cell receptor beta chain derives from a study of chemoradiotherapy in HPV16-positive cancers. Study summary: Functional T-cell assays on a couple of HPV16-positive patients' cells defined candidate HPV-specific clones and common TCR motifs. Study-wide findings and caveats: Candidate HPV-specific clones and E7-related TCR motifs grew in tumor during treatment. Functional assays defining HPV-specific T cells used only a couple of HPV16-positive patients. In HPV16-positive patients, HPV-responsive T-cell expansion tracked better recurrence-free survival.

This CDR3 region has 13 residues. Germline loops: CDR1 GTSNPN, CDR2 SVGIG (reference sequence). V lost 1 base and J lost 4, with 10 bases in between. The data were produced by immunoSEQ multiplex PCR, yet TCRdb's version contains in-frame clones alone and is incomplete. The repertoire includes about 31,000 clones, 84% of them detected once, and roughly 6% sits in the top ten. With respect to this clone: What it recognizes is unknown.

This sequence was found in a human donor with HPV-associated anogenital cancer. Sequencing was performed on blood, taken from a patient who underwent chemoradiotherapy. The chain recombines TRBV30 with TRBJ1-1; D is unclear. The chain's CDR3 is CAWSAYRSTEAFF. For the CDR3, the DNA is TGTGCCTGGAGTGCCTACAGAAGCACTGAAGCTTTCTTT.